These T cell receptor beta chains were read from a single sample in a study of T cell responses to AZD1222 COVID-19 vaccine. The assay was immunoSEQ multiplex PCR, and TCRdb's table has in-frame clones only and misses some. The sample lists around 140,000 clones, approximately 94% seen once, with under 10% in the top ten. This sample comprised peripheral blood, obtained on day 0 of AZD1222 vaccination. The receptors originated from an adult in good health. CDR3s include the opening cysteine and the closing phenylalanine or tryptophan. D genes are given only for firm matches. Only some rows state a clone size, as once, few, many or a class for expanded clones.

-	TRBV28	TRBJ2-7	-	CASSLTRLEQYF	TGTGCCAGCAGTTTAACACGGCTCGAGCAGTACTTC
-	TRBV7-9	TRBJ1-2	-	CASSFRNYGYTF	TGTGCCAGCAGCTTTAGAAACTATGGCTACACCTTC
-	TRBV4-3	TRBJ1-2	-	CASSEWGGENYGYTF	TGCGCCAGCAGTGAATGGGGGGGAGAGAACTATGGCTACACCTTC
-	TRBV25-1	TRBJ1-4	-	CASSRVGEKLFF	TGTGCCAGCAGTCGGGTTGGGGAAAAACTGTTTTTT
TRBD2	TRBV7-9	TRBJ2-1	-	CASSPPGTTSYNEQFF	TGTGCCAGCAGCCCGCCAGGGACTACCTCCTACAATGAGCAGTTCTTC
-	TRBV12-3/TRBV12-4	TRBJ2-5	-	CASSFQLQETQYF	TGTGCCAGCAGTTTTCAATTGCAAGAGACCCAGTACTTC
-	TRBV5-1	TRBJ1-6	-	CASSSRYNSPLHF	TGCGCCAGCAGCTCCCGATATAATTCACCCCTCCACTTT
-	TRBV5-4	TRBJ1-2	-	CASSLGGGRRGYTF	TGTGCCAGCAGTTTGGGGGGGGGCCGGCGCGGCTACACCTTC
TRBD2	TRBV19	TRBJ2-3	-	CASSLWLGLASDTQYF	TGTGCCAGTAGTCTTTGGCTGGGACTAGCCTCAGATACGCAGTATTTT
-	TRBV30	TRBJ1-3	once	CAWSPGGNTIYF	TGTGCCTGGAGTCCCGGAGGAAACACCATATATTTT
-	TRBV18	TRBJ1-5	-	CASSLRDTNQPQHF	TGTGCCAGCTCACTCAGGGACACCAATCAGCCCCAGCATTTT
TRBD1	TRBV2	TRBJ1-2	-	CASSHGGQGGYGYTF	TGTGCCAGCAGTCACGGGGGCCAGGGGGGCTATGGCTACACCTTC
-	TRBV2	TRBJ2-2	-	CASRKGLEDGELFF	TGTGCCAGCAGGAAGGGCCTGGAAGACGGGGAGCTGTTTTTT
-	TRBV30	TRBJ1-6	-	CAWSVLGSPLHF	TGTGCCTGGAGTGTATTAGGTTCACCCCTCCACTTT
-	TRBV7-9	TRBJ1-1	-	CASSLMKIRGRANTEAFF	TGTGCCAGCAGCTTAATGAAAATAAGGGGCAGGGCGAACACTGAAGCTTTCTTT
-	TRBV10-3	TRBJ1-3	-	CAIGGGASGNTIYF	TGTGCCATCGGTGGGGGGGCCTCTGGAAACACCATATATTTT
TRBD2	TRBV27	TRBJ2-5	-	CASREGMRGQETQYF	TGTGCCAGCAGAGAGGGTATGCGGGGGCAAGAGACCCAGTACTTC
TRBD2	TRBV29-1	TRBJ2-3	-	CSVSSGVNGGDTQYF	TGCAGCGTTAGCAGCGGGGTTAATGGTGGAGATACGCAGTATTTT